These 6 T cell receptor beta chains were sequenced from one sample in a study of T cell responses to AZD1222 COVID-19 vaccine. Clones were read by immunoSEQ multiplex PCR, and TCRdb kept only the in-frame ones, dropping some. The sample carries about 150,000 clones, about 90% recorded once. Sequencing was performed on peripheral blood, taken on day 0 of AZD1222 vaccination. The receptors derive from an adult in good health.

The CDR3 sequence is CASSPYTGTSVSGELFF. CDR3 nucleotides: TGTGCCAGCAGCCCGTACACCGGGACTAGCGTTTCCGGGGAGCTGTTTTTT. The chain carries TRBV4-2 and TRBJ2-2, with 10 bases identical to TRBD2. The CDR3 extends over 17 amino acids. Germline V gene sequence: CDR1 LGHNA, CDR2 YNFKEQ. Losses at the gene ends were 4 bases for V and 6 bases for J; bases not matched to a gene: 11.

This clone appeared many times. The chain links TRBV5-1 to TRBJ1-2, with 7 nucleotides matching TRBD1. Germline loops: CDR1 SGHRS, CDR2 YFSETQ. CDR3 length: 15 residues. Trimming at V came to 0 bases and at J to 2 bases, leaving 4 bases not matched to a gene. In nucleotides, the CDR3 is TGCGCCAGCAGCTTGGGCACAGGGGAAAACTATGGCTACACCTTC. Amino acid sequence: CASSLGTGENYGYTF.

The rearrangement uses TRBV3-1 (or the pseudogene TRBV3-2) and TRBJ1-3; TRBD1 matches at 7 bases. The CDR3 is made up of 16 amino acids. Germline trimming cut 3 bases from V and 4 bases from J; bases unmatched to any gene: 9. Germline loops: CDR1 LGHDT, CDR2 YNNKEL (reference sequence). CDR3 nucleotides: TGTGCCAGCAGCCACACGGACAGGCCCACGGGAAACACCATATATTTT. The encoded protein is CASSHTDRPTGNTIYF.

This clone was counted once. The V gene is TRBV29-1, the J gene TRBJ1-4; D gene ambiguous. The CDR3 consists of 13 residues. V was trimmed by 6 bases and J by 6 bases, leaving 14 bases between them. CDR1 is SQVTM, CDR2 ANQGSEA, per germline. Here the CDR3 reads CSVRRTVDEKLFF. CDR3 sequence (DNA): TGCAGCGTCAGGAGGACCGTCGATGAAAAACTGTTTTTT.

The chain combines TRBV5-4 with TRBJ2-3, with a weak D call TRBD2 (6 bases). This CDR3 comprises 14 residues. V gave up 3 bases and J gave up 8 bases, with 16 bases separating them. The germline V gene encodes CDR1 SGHNT and CDR2 YYREEE (reference sequence). For the CDR3, the DNA is TGTGCCAGCAGCTCCGGACTGGGAGGCGGTACGCAGTATTTT. Translating it yields CASSSGLGGGTQYF.

V usage is TRBV19 and J usage is TRBJ2-1, with D perhaps TRBD2 (6 bases). The germline V gene encodes CDR1 LNHDA and CDR2 SQIVND (reference sequence). V dropped 3 bases and J dropped 0 bases, with 9 bases sitting between them. This CDR3 has 15 residues. The DNA of the CDR3 is TGTGCCAGTAGTATGGGACTGTCCTCCTACAATGAGCAGTTCTTC. This codes for CASSMGLSSYNEQFF.